The sequence of this TCR beta chain was determined in a study of T cells in women clearing cervical HPV infection. In the study overall: Cases: HPV16-related CIN3 or worse on histology, 2 invasive cancers. Case blood was drawn a median roughly 150 days after lesion detection. Overall study results and limits: T-cell numbers per sample were unknown and may explain richness differences.

V lost 1 base and J lost 4, with 5 bases in between. The CDR3 has 13 amino acids. Germline CDR1 reads SNHLY; CDR2 reads FYNNEI. Remarks on this clone: Its matching antigen is unknown. The read terminates 3 residues before the CDR3 end, so the remaining end is supplied by the germline J gene.

The data were produced by immunoSEQ multiplex PCR, yet TCRdb's version contains in-frame clones alone and is incomplete. The sample holds 20,000 to 25,000 clones. MY09/MY11 PCR detected cervical HPV DNA; dot-blot assigned genotypes. Sample: blood buffy coat. The chain combines TRBV2 with TRBJ2-1; D unresolved. The receptor was isolated from a woman aged 18 to 75 with a cervical HPV16 infection that either progressed to CIN3+ or cleared (not recorded which). The CDR3 loop is CASSEVLYNEQFF. The part of the CDR3 DNA that was read is TGTGCCAGCAGTGAAGTCCTGTACAATGAG.